The 31 T cell receptor beta chains below come from one sample, sequenced in a study of STAT5B mutations in CD4+ large granular lymphocyte leukemia. The method was immunoSEQ multiplex PCR; TCRdb's version includes in-frame clones alone and lacks a portion of them. This table holds fewer than 40,000 clones, more than 60% found once. Sequencing was done on a sample of CD4+ T cells from blood buffy coats. The receptors derive from a human donor in good health.

The J gene is TRBJ2-7, the V gene TRBV6-1; no clear D gene. Between the trimmed V and J ends, which lost 8 bases and 2 bases, there was a span of 13 bases. Germline CDR1 MNHNS, CDR2 SASEGT. This CDR3 contains 13 residues. As DNA, the CDR3 is TGTGCCAGCCTCCAAGGACGAACCTACGAGCAGTACTTC. Translated, it gives CASLQGRTYEQYF.

V gene TRBV6-1 combines with J gene TRBJ2-5; tentative D call: TRBD1 (6 bases). Per germline, CDR1 MNHNS and CDR2 SASEGT. The V end lost 4 bases, the J end lost 4 bases, and 13 bases lay between the germline ends. This CDR3 comprises 14 residues. The CDR3 sequence: CASSVLQGRETQYF. In DNA, the CDR3 is TGTGCCAGCAGTGTCCTCCAGGGGAGAGAGACCCAGTACTTC.

The chain couples TRBV9 to TRBJ2-1; D perhaps matches TRBD1 (5 bases). Per germline, CDR1 SGDLS and CDR2 YYNGEE. This CDR3 spans 12 amino acids. V lost 0 bases and J 9 bases, leaving 7 bases between the germline ends. Here the CDR3 DNA reads TGTGCCAGCAGCGTAGATAGGGGTGAGCAGTTCTTC. Translating gives CASSVDRGEQFF.

CDR3: CASSLETVVLNEQFF. In DNA, the CDR3 is TGTGCCAGCAGCTTGGAGACTGTGGTGCTCAATGAGCAGTTCTTC. The chain is built from TRBV5-5 and TRBJ2-1; D is uncertain. Germline CDR1 and CDR2: SGHKS and YYEKEE (reference sequence). The V gene lost 0 bases and the J gene lost 6 bases, with 13 bases spanning the gap. The CDR3 has 15 residues.

This chain connects TRBV6-5 to TRBJ2-2, with D unresolved. The CDR3 sequence is 11 residues long. The ends were cut back, 2 bases at V and 8 bases at J, with 3 bases in the middle. Germline CDR1 is MNHEY and CDR2 is SVGAGI. The CDR3: CASSYGGELFF. DNA for the CDR3: TGTGCCAGCAGTTACGGGGGGGAGCTGTTTTTT.

CDR3 in DNA: TGTGCCAGCAGCGTAGGAGGTAACAGGCACAATGAGCAGTTCTTC. Its translation: CASSVGGNRHNEQFF. The V and J genes are TRBV9 and TRBJ2-1, with D possibly being TRBD1 (5 bases). Per the germline V gene, CDR1 is SGDLS and CDR2 is YYNGEE. Trimming took off 0 bases at V and 5 bases at J, with 12 bases between the two ends. The CDR3 covers 15 residues.

This clone appeared a few times. The V call is TRBV27, the J call TRBJ1-1; D is possibly TRBD1 (6 bases). Germline V gene sequence: CDR1 MNHEY, CDR2 SMNVEV (reference sequence). Trimming removed 8 bases from V and 0 bases from J, with 13 bases in between. The CDR3 extends over 14 amino acids. The CDR3, as DNA: TGTGCCAGCGGGAGGACAGCATTGAACACTGAAGCTTTCTTT. It specifies CASGRTALNTEAFF.

The chain carries TRBV5-4 and TRBJ2-2, with 10 bases lining up with TRBD2. The trim removed 0 bases at V and 5 bases at J, leaving 4 bases unmatched. CDR1 is SGHNT, CDR2 YYREEE, per germline (reference sequence). CDR3 length: 16 residues. Here the CDR3 reads CASSLGTSGPTGELFF. DNA for the CDR3: TGTGCCAGCAGCTTGGGGACTAGCGGACCTACCGGGGAGCTGTTTTTT.

The chain is built from TRBV30 and TRBJ1-6; D remains ambiguous. Trimming shortened V by 0 bases and J by 7 bases, and 7 bases separated the two germline ends. CDR1 and CDR2 (germline): GTSNPN, SVGIG (reference sequence). The CDR3 is 13 amino acids. CDR3 protein: CAWSVGVNSPLHF. The DNA of the CDR3 is TGTGCCTGGAGTGTCGGAGTAAATTCACCCCTCCACTTT.

This clone was recorded a few times. The chain carries TRBV19 and TRBJ1-2, with TRBD1 matching 7 bases. The V segment lost 5 bases and the J segment 10 bases; nucleotides outside the gene matches: 7. The length of the CDR3 is 12 residues. Germline-derived CDR1 and CDR2 are LNHDA and SQIVND (reference sequence). The CDR3 loop reads CASSFIGGDYTF. CDR3 in DNA: TGTGCCAGTAGTTTCATAGGGGGCGACTACACCTTC.

The rearrangement joins TRBV29-1 to TRBJ2-7; 7 bases are shared with TRBD2. From germline, CDR1 is SQVTM and CDR2 ANQGSEA. The CDR3 consists of 12 residues. The trim removed 6 bases at V and 7 bases at J, leaving 9 bases unmatched. CDR3 DNA: TGCAGCGTAGTTGTTCGGGGGGAGGAGCAGTACTTC. As protein: CSVVVRGEEQYF.

The chain combines TRBV27 with TRBJ2-7; 9 bases fit TRBD1. V lost 7 bases and J lost 5; bases outside the gene matches: 12. The CDR3 spans 15 residues. The germline CDR1 and CDR2 sequences are MNHEY and SMNVEV (reference sequence). The CDR3 DNA is TGTGCCAGCACCCCGACGGGGACAGGGTTCCACGAGCAGTACTTC. Protein product: CASTPTGTGFHEQYF.

Only a few counts were recorded for this clone. The chain links TRBV19 to TRBJ1-2; possibly TRBD1 for D (6 bases). The CDR3 has 12 residues. The ends were cut back, 4 bases at V and 9 bases at J, with 12 bases in the middle. CDR1 and CDR2 (germline): LNHDA, SQIVND (reference sequence). CDR3 DNA: TGTGCCAGTAGTAGCCCACAGGGAAGCTACACCTTC. Translation: CASSSPQGSYTF.

This rearrangement joins TRBV7-2 to TRBJ1-2; tentative D call: TRBD1 (5 bases). Trimming removed 7 bases from V and 8 bases from J, with 17 bases in between. Per the germline V gene, CDR1 is SGHTA and CDR2 is FQGNSA. The CDR3 length is 13 residues. The CDR3 nucleotides read TGTGCCAGCAACCCCGGGGCAGGGTGGGGCTACACCTTC. It yields the protein CASNPGAGWGYTF.

Details on this clone: The junction departs from the called germline gene at one end, perhaps through a read error. The chain joins TRBV6-4 to TRBJ1-2, with a weak D call TRBD1 (5 bases). Germline lookup yields CDR1 MRHNA and CDR2 SNTAGT. The CDR3 has 13 residues. The CDR3 region is CASIDRPSDGYTF. CDR3 DNA sequence: TGTGCCAGCATTGACAGACCTTCCGATGGCTACACCTTC.

The chain links TRBV7-2 to TRBJ2-3, with D maybe TRBD2 (7 bases). In germline, CDR1 is SGHTA, CDR2 FQGNSA. The CDR3 has 15 residues. Trimming took 3 bases from V and 0 from J, leaving 10 bases between them. Written as DNA, the CDR3 is TGTGCCAGCAGCTTCGCGGGGGCAAGCACAGATACGCAGTATTTT. Translated: CASSFAGASTDTQYF.

The rearrangement joins TRBV19 to TRBJ1-2; D is unresolved. Trimming left V 6 bases short and J 2 bases short, with 4 bases between. Per the germline V gene, CDR1 is LNHDA and CDR2 is SQIVND (reference sequence). The CDR3 runs to 11 residues. The DNA for the CDR3 is TGTGCCAGTAGGGCCAACTATGGCTACACCTTC. Amino acid sequence: CASRANYGYTF.

The chain carries TRBV5-4 and TRBJ1-1, with D hard to call. V was shortened by 4 bases and J by 3 bases, with 13 bases between the two germline ends. Per the germline V gene, CDR1 is SGHNT and CDR2 is YYREEE (reference sequence). The CDR3 covers 14 residues. DNA for the CDR3: TGTGCCAGCAGCCACAACCTCTGGGACACTGAAGCTTTCTTT. It translates to CASSHNLWDTEAFF. Supplemented by reference TRBV5-4 and TRBJ1-1, the full variable domain reads ETGVTQSPTHLIKTRGQQVTLRCSSQSGHNTVSWYQQALGQGPQFIFQYYREEENGRGNFPPRFSGLQFPNYSSELNVNALELDDSALYLCASSHNLWDTEAFFGQGTRLTVV.

This chain links TRBV15 with TRBJ2-1; TRBD2 might be the D (6 bases). The CDR3 sequence is 16 residues long. Trimming removed 4 bases from V and 4 bases from J, with 17 bases in between. In germline, CDR1 is LNHNV, CDR2 YYDKDF (reference sequence). The CDR3 is CATSNGGLGGYNEQFF. CDR3 coding DNA: TGTGCCACCAGCAACGGAGGGCTTGGCGGTTACAATGAGCAGTTCTTC.

The genes are TRBV9 and TRBJ1-1; no reliable D call. V was trimmed by 3 bases and J by 4 bases, leaving 16 bases between them. Germline V gene sequence: CDR1 SGDLS, CDR2 YYNGEE. The CDR3 extends over 15 amino acids. The CDR3 region has the DNA TGTGCCAGCAGCGGACGCCCGGGCGAGGGCACTGAAGCTTTCTTT. This gives the protein CASSGRPGEGTEAFF.

The chain combines TRBV6-5 with TRBJ1-2; D is unresolved. V was pared by 6 bases and J by 8 bases, with 13 bases between. Germline loops: CDR1 MNHEY, CDR2 SVGAGI. The CDR3 has 12 amino acids. CDR3 nucleotides: TGTGCCAGCAGGTCAAGATATGTGGGCTACACCTTC. Protein: CASRSRYVGYTF.

In its sample, this clone was seen a few times. V usage is TRBV7-6 and J usage is TRBJ2-3, with D possibly being TRBD1 (6 bases). The CDR3 has 16 residues. CDR1 is SGHVS, CDR2 FNYEAQ, per germline. Trimming removed 1 base at V and 4 bases at J, with 15 bases between. The CDR3 DNA sequence: TGTGCCAGCAGCTTAGGGGGCAGGGGTAGTTCAGATACGCAGTATTTT. It yields the protein CASSLGGRGSSDTQYF.

The V call is TRBV7-7, the J call TRBJ2-5; a weak D match, TRBD1 (5 bases). The CDR3 runs to 14 residues. Germline loops: CDR1 SSHAT, CDR2 FNYEAQ (reference sequence). Trimming removed 4 bases from V and 4 bases from J, with 13 bases in between. CDR3 DNA: TGTGCCAGCAGCTCCGTGACAGCAGGAGAGACCCAGTACTTC. This encodes CASSSVTAGETQYF.

The chain couples TRBV6-4 to TRBJ2-1; D not certain. Germline V lookup: CDR1 MRHNA, CDR2 SNTAGT. This CDR3 comprises 11 residues. The V end lost 4 bases, the J end lost 5 bases, and 3 bases lay between the germline ends. CDR3 amino acids: CASSGNNEQFF. In DNA form, the CDR3 reads TGTGCCAGCAGTGGAAACAATGAGCAGTTCTTC.

This clone appeared a few times. The V call is TRBV6-6, the J call TRBJ1-6, with 7 bases fitting TRBD1. The J segment lost 9 bases and the V segment lost 5 bases, leaving 7 bases of the junction unmatched. The CDR3 consists of 14 residues. Germline CDR1 reads MNHNY; CDR2 reads SVGAGI (reference sequence). The CDR3 here is CASSHRDSASPLHF. The CDR3 DNA reads TGTGCCAGCAGTCACCGGGACAGTGCTTCACCCCTCCACTTT.

This clone was seen a single time. Here the CDR3 DNA reads TGCAGCGTTGAAGGGACGGACAAACAAGAGACCCAGTACTTC. It translates to CSVEGTDKQETQYF. The chain combines TRBV29-1 with TRBJ2-5, with TRBD1 as a possible D gene (5 bases). This CDR3 comprises 14 residues. Trimming took off 1 base at V and 2 bases at J, with 11 bases between the two ends. CDR1 is SQVTM and CDR2 is ANQGSEA in the germline V gene.

This clone occurred a few times. V and J are TRBV6-1 and TRBJ2-7; TRBD2 aligns across 8 bases. In germline, CDR1 is MNHNS, CDR2 SASEGT. With V trimmed by 7 bases and J by 6 bases, 11 bases remained unmatched. This CDR3 contains 14 residues. The CDR3 DNA is TGTGCCAGCACACACGGGAGGGCCCTCAGCGAGCAGTACTTC. Translation gives CASTHGRALSEQYF.

This chain's CDR3 is CASSVDRRGPGDTQYF. CDR3 sequence (DNA): TGTGCCAGCAGCGTAGATCGGAGGGGGCCGGGAGATACGCAGTATTTT. This rearrangement joins TRBV9 to TRBJ2-3, with D maybe TRBD1 (7 bases). The CDR3 runs 16 residues. Germline CDR1 SGDLS, CDR2 YYNGEE. The V and J ends lost 0 bases and 5 bases respectively, with 16 bases between them.

The V and J genes are TRBV7-3 and TRBJ2-7, with D maybe TRBD2 (5 bases). Germline CDR1 SGHTA, CDR2 FQGTGA. The CDR3 is made up of 15 amino acids. V gave up 4 bases and J gave up 7 bases, with 20 bases separating them. The CDR3 DNA reads TGTGCCAGCAGCTCGGACGGACTCTCAAAGGTGGAGCAGTACTTC. Its protein product is CASSSDGLSKVEQYF.

This clone was found a few times. This chain links TRBV2 with TRBJ2-7; D is perhaps TRBD1 (6 bases). Trimming stripped 4 bases from V and 3 bases from J, with 13 bases between. The CDR3 extends over 14 amino acids. Looked up from germline, CDR1 is SNHLY and CDR2 is FYNNEI. CDR3 protein: CASSGDTFNYEQYF. CDR3 in DNA: TGTGCCAGCAGTGGGGACACGTTTAACTACGAGCAGTACTTC.

The rearrangement joins TRBV7-2 to TRBJ1-5, with D unresolved. Deletions cut 2 bases from V and 6 bases from J, with 5 bases between. CDR1 SGHTA and CDR2 FQGNSA come from the germline V gene. This CDR3 region has 12 residues. In DNA, the CDR3 is TGTGCCAGCAGCTTACCGCCTCAGCCCCAGCATTTT. Its protein product is CASSLPPQPQHF.